This T cell receptor beta chain was captured in a study of T cell responses to AZD1222 COVID-19 vaccine. V was shortened by 5 bases and J by 4 bases, with 17 bases between the two germline ends. The CDR3 is 15 residues long. CDR1 and CDR2 (germline): MDHEN, SYDVKM. Study observations and caveats: Nearly half of unique spike-specific TCRs reportedly avoided B.1.351 and B.1.1.7 mutated regions. Clonal diversity may have been underestimated, and the donors were mostly white British, with more females than males.

By share, this clone counts as medium-sized. The antigen is not known. TCRdb's copy holds only in-frame clones and misses some; the assay was immunoSEQ multiplex PCR. The table shows approximately 64,000 clones, with about four fifths occurring only once. This specimen was peripheral blood, taken on day 0 of AZD1222 vaccination. The V gene is TRBV28, the J gene TRBJ1-1; tentatively, D is TRBD1 (6 bases). This TCR derives from an adult in good health. For the CDR3, the DNA is TGTGCCAGCAGTCCAGGACAGAGACAGTCCACTGAAGCTTTCTTT. Translated: CASSPGQRQSTEAFF.